The 21 T cell receptor beta chains presented below share a single source sample, sequenced in a study of T-cell memory formation after mild COVID-19. TCRdb reanalysed the 5' RACE reads using MiXCR and keeps one entry per CDR3 protein. The data show 390,000 or so distinct CDR3 sequences, 16% seen once. Sequencing used PBMCs or a T cell subset sorted from them (not recorded which). The receptors originated from a young man who had mild COVID-19 (a few samples of this study predate the infection). Cell type and time point are not known.

This clonotype was picked up many times. As DNA, the CDR3 is TGCGCCAGCAGCCCCCCCCCAGGGGTCACTGAAGCTTTCTTT. Protein product: CASSPPPGVTEAFF. V and J are TRBV4-1 and TRBJ1-1; weak D call: TRBD1 (6 bases). CDR1 MGHRA and CDR2 YSYEKL come from the germline V gene. V lost 4 bases and J lost 4, with 13 bases in between. The CDR3 totals 14 residues.

This chain uses TRBV7-2 with TRBJ1-6; perhaps TRBD1 as D (5 bases). Per the germline V gene, CDR1 is SGHTA and CDR2 is FQGNSA. V was pared by 6 bases and J by 0 bases, with 21 bases between. The CDR3 consists of 19 residues. Here the CDR3 reads CASSGRAGSPSSYNSPLHF. The CDR3 DNA is TGTGCCAGCAGTGGGAGGGCAGGGAGTCCCAGCTCCTATAATTCACCCCTCCACTTT.

This clonotype was seen a handful of times. V and J are TRBV7-2 and TRBJ1-6; D remains unclear. The CDR3 length is 12 residues. Trimming stripped 5 bases from V and 7 bases from J, with 6 bases between. The germline V gene has CDR1 SGHTA and CDR2 FQGNSA. The DNA of the CDR3 is TGTGCCAGCAGCGGGCGGAATTCACCCCTCCACTTT. It specifies CASSGRNSPLHF.

The rearrangement uses TRBV4-2 and TRBJ1-4; 9 nucleotides align to TRBD1. Germline CDR1 reads LGHNA; CDR2 reads YNFKEQ. This CDR3 region has 16 residues. After removal of 4 bases from V and 3 bases from J, the junction contained 6 bases not matched to a gene. CDR3 in amino acids: CASSRTGQGSNEKLFF. CDR3 coding DNA: TGTGCCAGCAGCCGAACCGGACAGGGGTCTAATGAAAAACTGTTTTTT.

This clonotype has a handful of counts. The J gene is TRBJ2-5, the V gene TRBV5-1, with D maybe TRBD1 (6 bases). CDR3 length: 15 amino acids. Germline CDR1 is SGHRS and CDR2 is YFSETQ. Trimming removed 0 bases at V and 5 bases at J, with 14 bases between. CDR3 bases: TGCGCCAGCAGCTTGGCCAGTGGGGGCTGGGAGACCCAGTACTTC. Its protein is CASSLASGGWETQYF.

This clonotype was observed a few times. This chain connects TRBV5-1 to TRBJ1-4, with unresolved D. This CDR3 is 14 amino acids long. Deletions cut 3 bases from V and 3 bases from J, with 9 bases between. From germline, CDR1 is SGHRS and CDR2 YFSETQ. The CDR3 coding sequence is TGCGCCAGCAGCTGGAGCGGGGCTAATGAAAAACTGTTTTTT. Translating it yields CASSWSGANEKLFF.

This clonotype appeared many times. J is TRBJ2-7 and V is TRBV7-9; the D is unclear. The CDR3 contains 12 residues. V was cut by 1 base and J by 7 bases, with 8 bases left in between. The germline CDR1 and CDR2 sequences are SEHNR and FQNEAQ (reference sequence). The CDR3: CASSLDYREQYF. CDR3 in DNA: TGTGCCAGCAGCTTAGATTATAGGGAGCAGTACTTC. The whole variable domain, filled in from reference TRBV7-9 and TRBJ2-7, reads DTGVSQNPRHKITKRGQNVTFRCDPISEHNRLYWYRQTLGQGPEFLTYFQNEAQLEKSRLLSDRFSAERPKGSFSTLEIQRTEQGDSAMYLCASSLDYREQYFGPGTRLTVT.

This clonotype showed up just a few times. The J gene is TRBJ1-2, the V gene TRBV7-9, with D perhaps TRBD1 (6 bases). Germline CDR1 and CDR2: SEHNR and FQNEAQ (reference sequence). The CDR3 has 15 residues. The V end was cut by 4 bases, the J end by 3 bases, with 15 bases between. The CDR3 loop reads CASSSPRGQDYGYTF. The CDR3 DNA follows: TGTGCCAGCAGCTCCCCCCGGGGGCAGGACTATGGCTACACCTTC.

This clonotype was counted between two and nine times. The J gene is TRBJ2-3, the V gene TRBV5-6; TRBD1 aligns across 7 bases. This CDR3 spans 13 amino acids. The V gene's germline CDR1 is SGHDT and CDR2 YYEEEE. The V and J ends lost 2 bases and 14 bases, in that order; junction bases with no gene match: 11. DNA for the CDR3: TGTGCCAGCAGCTTACCGGGACAGCATACGGGGTATTTT. The encoded protein is CASSLPGQHTGYF. Drawing the rest from reference TRBV5-6 and TRBJ2-3, the complete variable domain is DAGVTQSPTHLIKTRGQQVTLRCSPKSGHDTVSWYQQALGQGPQFIFQYYEEEERQRGNFPDRFSGHQFPNYSSELNVNALLLGDSALYLCASSLPGQHTGYFGPGTRLTVL.

Written as DNA, the CDR3 is TGTGCCAGCAGTTTTAAGTTTCGAAGGAACCAAGAGACCCAGTACTTC. It encodes CASSFKFRRNQETQYF. The V gene is TRBV12-3 or TRBV12-4, the J gene TRBJ2-5; D gene ambiguous. Trimming shortened V by 3 bases and J by 0 bases, and 14 bases separated the two germline ends. The CDR3 is made up of 16 amino acids.

This chain joins TRBV5-1 and TRBJ2-3; a weak D match, TRBD2 (6 bases). The CDR3 has 18 amino acids. V lost 4 bases and J lost 6, with 27 bases in between. Per germline, CDR1 SGHRS and CDR2 YFSETQ. The CDR3 spells CASSPEAGLTDRLDTQYF. In DNA form, the CDR3 reads TGCGCCAGCAGCCCCGAAGCGGGCCTCACCGACCGTCTGGATACGCAGTATTTT.

This clonotype was found a few times. The rearrangement uses TRBV10-1 and TRBJ2-1; no clear D gene. V gave up 5 bases and J gave up 0 bases, with 8 bases separating them. The CDR3 has 14 amino acids. Per the germline V gene, CDR1 is WNHNN and CDR2 is SYGVQD (reference sequence). The CDR3 loop is CASSPSDSYNEQFF. The CDR3 DNA sequence: TGCGCCAGCAGTCCCTCCGACTCCTACAATGAGCAGTTCTTC.

This chain joins TRBV5-1 and TRBJ2-2; D remains ambiguous. The CDR3 length is 14 residues. Looked up from germline, CDR1 is SGHRS and CDR2 is YFSETQ. V lost 0 bases to trimming and J lost 3 bases, with 6 bases between them. CDR3 nucleotides: TGCGCCAGCAGCTTGGAATGGTACACCGGGGAGCTGTTTTTT. Translating gives CASSLEWYTGELFF.

The rearrangement uses TRBV4-3 and TRBJ2-2; 12 bases map to TRBD2. CDR3 length equals 18 residues. From germline, CDR1 is LGHNA and CDR2 YSLEER. V lost 3 bases and J lost 1; bases outside the gene matches: 6. The CDR3 DNA sequence: TGCGCCAGCAGCCAGGTCCCGGGACTAGCGGGGAACACCGGGGAGCTGTTTTTT. This encodes CASSQVPGLAGNTGELFF.

J is TRBJ1-1 and V is TRBV20-1; the D gene is possibly TRBD1 (5 bases). Germline V gives CDR1 DFQATT, CDR2 SNEGSKA (reference sequence). CDR3 length: 14 residues. V was shortened by 3 bases and J by 1 base, with 12 bases between the two germline ends. In nucleotides, the CDR3 is TGCAGTGCTAGTCAACAGGTCCGGAACACTGAAGCTTTCTTT. The encoded protein is CSASQQVRNTEAFF.

This clonotype was observed a handful of times. CDR3 region: CASSPGMGNSPLHF. The CDR3, as DNA: TGTGCCAGCAGCCCCGGGATGGGTAATTCACCCCTCCACTTT. The chain employs TRBV28 and TRBJ1-6; D unclear. CDR1 is MDHEN, CDR2 SYDVKM, per germline. The CDR3 sequence is 14 residues long. The V end was cut by 6 bases, the J end by 6 bases, with 12 bases between.

This clonotype has ten or more counts. The V and J genes are TRBV5-1 and TRBJ1-2; D unresolved. From germline, CDR1 is SGHRS and CDR2 YFSETQ. Trimming took 0 bases from V and 4 from J, leaving 7 bases between them. The CDR3 is 13 residues long. In DNA, the CDR3 is TGCGCCAGCAGCTTGGACGGGCCCTATGGCTACACCTTC. Its translation: CASSLDGPYGYTF.

The chain employs TRBV20-1 and TRBJ2-5; D is unresolved. V lost 0 bases, J lost 5 bases, and 13 bases lay in between. The CDR3 loop spans 14 amino acids. Germline V gives CDR1 DFQATT, CDR2 SNEGSKA (reference sequence). CDR3: CSARDHNGLETQYF. The CDR3, as DNA: TGCAGTGCTAGAGATCATAATGGGCTGGAGACCCAGTACTTC.

This clonotype was seen many times. The genes are TRBV11-2 and TRBJ2-3; 7 positions agree with TRBD1. The V and J ends lost 3 bases and 4 bases, in that order; junction bases with no gene match: 13. This CDR3 contains 17 residues. Germline CDR1 and CDR2: SGHAT and FQNNGV. This CDR3 reads CASSFSAGGFHADTQYF. CDR3 DNA sequence: TGTGCCAGCAGCTTTTCGGCAGGGGGTTTTCATGCAGATACGCAGTATTTT.

The V gene is TRBV2, the J gene TRBJ1-5; no clear D. Germline values: CDR1 SNHLY, CDR2 FYNNEI. CDR3 length: 13 amino acids. With 4 bases removed from V and 6 bases from J, the gap between germline ends came to 10 bases. The CDR3 coding sequence is TGTGCCAGCAGTGTTGAGGGTGTTCAGCCCCAGCATTTT. Translated: CASSVEGVQPQHF.

The rearrangement joins TRBV4-1 to TRBJ1-4; no definite D call. This CDR3 is built from 15 residues. Germline CDR1 MGHRA, CDR2 YSYEKL. Trimming took 4 bases from V and 0 from J, leaving 9 bases between them. CDR3 DNA sequence: TGCGCCAGCAGCCCTCGAGAGTCAACTAATGAAAAACTGTTTTTT. Encoded protein: CASSPRESTNEKLFF.